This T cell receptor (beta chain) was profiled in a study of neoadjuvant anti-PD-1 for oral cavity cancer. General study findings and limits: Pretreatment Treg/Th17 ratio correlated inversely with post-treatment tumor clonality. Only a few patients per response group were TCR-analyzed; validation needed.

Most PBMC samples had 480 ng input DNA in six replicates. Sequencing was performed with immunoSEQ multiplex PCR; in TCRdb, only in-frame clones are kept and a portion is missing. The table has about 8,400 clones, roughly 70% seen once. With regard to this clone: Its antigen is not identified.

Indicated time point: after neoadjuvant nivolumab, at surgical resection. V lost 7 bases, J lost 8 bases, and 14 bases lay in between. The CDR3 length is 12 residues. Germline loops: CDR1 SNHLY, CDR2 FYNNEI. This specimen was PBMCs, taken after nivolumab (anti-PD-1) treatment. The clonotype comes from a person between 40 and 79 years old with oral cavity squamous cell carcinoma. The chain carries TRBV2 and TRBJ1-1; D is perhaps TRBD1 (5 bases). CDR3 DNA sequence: TGTGCCAGCATGGACACCTGGCGGGAAGCTTTCTTT. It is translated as CASMDTWREAFF.